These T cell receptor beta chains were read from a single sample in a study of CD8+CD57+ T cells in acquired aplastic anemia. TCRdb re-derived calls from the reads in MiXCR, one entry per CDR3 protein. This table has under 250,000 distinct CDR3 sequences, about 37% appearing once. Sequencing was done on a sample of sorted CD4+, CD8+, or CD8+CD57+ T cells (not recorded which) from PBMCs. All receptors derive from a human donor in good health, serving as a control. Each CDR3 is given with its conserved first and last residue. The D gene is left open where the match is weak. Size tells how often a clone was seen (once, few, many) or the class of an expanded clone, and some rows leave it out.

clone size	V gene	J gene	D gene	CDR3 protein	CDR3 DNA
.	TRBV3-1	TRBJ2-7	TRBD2	CASSRLAGGGEQYF	TGTGCCAGCAGCCGACTAGCGGGAGGAGGCGAGCAGTACTTC
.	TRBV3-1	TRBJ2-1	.	CASSQVAEQFF	TGTGCCAGCAGCCAAGTCGCTGAGCAGTTCTTC
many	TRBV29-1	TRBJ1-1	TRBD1	CSVTGGVGTEAFF	TGCAGCGTGACAGGGGGAGTTGGCACTGAAGCTTTCTTT
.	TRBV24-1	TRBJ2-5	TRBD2	CATSDGGAGGSPETQYF	TGTGCCACCAGTGATGGGGGCGCGGGGGGCTCCCCGGAGACCCAGTACTTC
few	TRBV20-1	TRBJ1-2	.	CSARYWDRNRNQNYGYTF	TGCAGTGCTAGATATTGGGATCGAAACAGAAATCAAAACTATGGCTACACCTTC
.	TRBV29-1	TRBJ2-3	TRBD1	CSAPGQPTDTQYF	TGCAGCGCTCCGGGACAGCCCACAGATACGCAGTATTTT
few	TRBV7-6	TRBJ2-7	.	CASSPTWTVADEQYF	TGTGCCAGCAGCCCCACATGGACGGTGGCGGACGAGCAGTACTTC
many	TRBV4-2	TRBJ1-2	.	CASSQDLRTDGYTF	TGTGCCAGCAGCCAAGATCTGAGGACTGATGGCTACACCTTC
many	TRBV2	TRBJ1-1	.	CASSDRNRDYTEAFF	TGTGCCAGCAGTGATCGTAACAGGGACTACACTGAAGCTTTCTTT
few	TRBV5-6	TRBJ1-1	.	CASSSYWITSNTEAFF	TGTGCCAGCAGCTCCTACTGGATTACCTCAAACACTGAAGCTTTCTTT
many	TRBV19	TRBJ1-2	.	CASRRGHDGNYGYTF	TGTGCCAGTAGGCGAGGACACGATGGTAACTATGGCTACACCTTC
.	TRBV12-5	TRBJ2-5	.	CASGWSSGARRVETQYF	TGTGCTAGTGGTTGGTCGTCCGGGGCTCGGCGAGTCGAGACCCAGTACTTC
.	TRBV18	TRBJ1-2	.	CASSRQTNEGYTF	TGTGCCAGCTCCCGACAGACAAATGAAGGCTACACCTTC
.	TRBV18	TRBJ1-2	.	CASSPDGTNYGYTF	TGTGCCAGCTCACCGGACGGAACTAACTATGGCTACACCTTC
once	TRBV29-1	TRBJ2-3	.	CSVEAGTTSTDTQYF	TGCAGCGTTGAAGCCGGGACAACTAGCACAGATACGCAGTATTTT
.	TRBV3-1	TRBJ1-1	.	CASRPGTTGEAFF	TGTGCCAGCAGGCCCGGGACGACGGGTGAAGCTTTCTTT
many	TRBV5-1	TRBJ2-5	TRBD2	CASSLGLAGQETQYF	TGCGCCAGCAGCTTGGGACTAGCGGGACAAGAGACCCAGTACTTC
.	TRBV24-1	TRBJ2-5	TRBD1	CATSRGQEETQYF	TGTGCCACCAGCCGGGGACAGGAGGAGACCCAGTACTTC
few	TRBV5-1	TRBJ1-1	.	CASSFRGEMNFEAFF	TGCGCCAGCAGCTTCCGGGGAGAAATGAATTTCGAAGCTTTCTTT
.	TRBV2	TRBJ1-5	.	CASSEFQNSNQPQHF	TGTGCCAGCAGTGAATTCCAGAATAGCAATCAGCCCCAGCATTTT
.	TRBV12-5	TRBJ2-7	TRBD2	CASGLDLASGYNF	TGTGCTAGTGGTTTGGACCTTGCTAGCGGGTATAACTTC
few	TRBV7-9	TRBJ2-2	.	CASSQQGPGELFF	TGTGCCAGCAGCCAACAGGGACCCGGGGAGCTGTTTTTT
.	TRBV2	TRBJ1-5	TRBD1	CASRWGQGGTQPQHF	TGTGCCAGCAGGTGGGGACAGGGGGGGACTCAGCCCCAGCATTTT
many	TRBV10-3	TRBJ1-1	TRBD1	CAINNRGENTEAFF	TGTGCCATCAACAACAGGGGAGAGAACACTGAAGCTTTCTTT
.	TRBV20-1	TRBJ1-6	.	CSARGSWAQAFAPLHF	TGCAGTGCTAGAGGTTCGTGGGCACAAGCATTTGCACCCCTCCACTTT
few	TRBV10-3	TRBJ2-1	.	CAPHLEPSTDINYNEQFF	TGTGCCCCCCACCTCGAACCGTCTACCGACATAAACTACAATGAGCAGTTCTTC
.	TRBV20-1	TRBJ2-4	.	CSARDSQRGWNIQYF	TGCAGTGCTCGGGACAGCCAGCGGGGGTGGAACATTCAGTACTTC
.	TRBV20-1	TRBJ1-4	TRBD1	CSPGQGGEKLFF	TGCAGCCCGGGACAGGGAGGTGAAAAACTGTTTTTT
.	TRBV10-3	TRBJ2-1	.	CAISEQLSNEQFF	TGTGCCATCAGTGAGCAGTTAAGCAATGAGCAGTTCTTC
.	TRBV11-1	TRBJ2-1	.	CASSLPGEWYNEQFF	TGTGCCAGCAGCTTACCGGGAGAGTGGTACAATGAGCAGTTCTTC
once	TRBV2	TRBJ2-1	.	CASRSAQALSYNEQFF	TGTGCCAGCAGATCCGCACAGGCGCTCTCCTACAATGAGCAGTTCTTC
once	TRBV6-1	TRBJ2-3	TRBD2	CASSSGRSADAQYF	TGTGCCAGCAGCAGCGGGAGGTCGGCAGATGCGCAGTATTTT
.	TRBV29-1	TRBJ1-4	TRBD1	CSVADRGEKLFF	TGCAGCGTGGCCGACAGGGGTGAAAAACTGTTTTTT
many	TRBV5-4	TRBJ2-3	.	CASSLVWGSTDTQYF	TGTGCCAGCAGCTTGGTGTGGGGAAGCACAGATACGCAGTATTTT
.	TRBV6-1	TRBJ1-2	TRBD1	CASRGTVYGYTF	TGTGCCAGCAGGGGGACAGTCTATGGCTACACCTTC
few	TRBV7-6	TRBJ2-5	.	CASSLGARETQYF	TGTGCCAGCAGCTTAGGGGCACGGGAGACCCAGTACTTC
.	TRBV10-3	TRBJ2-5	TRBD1	CAISEGSGQGETQYF	TGTGCCATCAGTGAGGGTAGTGGACAGGGAGAGACCCAGTACTTC
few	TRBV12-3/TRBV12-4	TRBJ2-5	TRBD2	CASSLTSFQETQYF	TGTGCCAGCAGTTTGACTAGCTTCCAAGAGACCCAGTACTTC
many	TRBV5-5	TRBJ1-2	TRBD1	CASSSAGTALYGYTF	TGTGCCAGCAGCTCGGCCGGGACAGCCCTTTATGGCTACACCTTC
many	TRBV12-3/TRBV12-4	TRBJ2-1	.	CASSFISGRYNEQFF	TGTGCCAGCAGTTTCATCAGCGGACGATACAATGAGCAGTTCTTC